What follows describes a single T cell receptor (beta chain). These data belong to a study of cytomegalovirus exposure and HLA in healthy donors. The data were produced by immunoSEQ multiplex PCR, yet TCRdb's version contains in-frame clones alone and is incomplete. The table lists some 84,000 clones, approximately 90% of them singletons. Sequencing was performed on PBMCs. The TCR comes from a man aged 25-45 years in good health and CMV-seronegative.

CDR3 amino acids: CASSLSHRVISAGELFF. For the CDR3, the DNA is TGTGCCAGCAGCTTATCCCACAGGGTAATTAGTGCCGGGGAGCTGTTTTTT. The chain recombines TRBV7-2 with TRBJ2-2, with D perhaps TRBD1 (6 bases). The CDR3 is 17 amino acids. Germline CDR1 is SGHTA and CDR2 is FQGNSA. Trimming took 2 bases from V and 6 from J, leaving 19 bases between them.